This T cell receptor (beta chain) was captured by sequencing in a study of identical twins. Template switching, a step in the protocol, added a universal primer site, and cDNA carried unique molecular identifiers. Each CDR3 protein is one row after TCRdb ran MiXCR on the 5' RACE reads. The sample shows 350,000 to 500,000 distinct CDR3 sequences, about a fifth of them seen only once. Study-wide results and limits: Fewer insertions were carried by abundant cord blood beta clonotypes, but none was seen in memory repertoires.

This clonotype was observed a few times. What it binds is unknown. Unmatched junction bases numbered 8, after V lost 4 bases and J lost 1 base. Germline CDR1 and CDR2: SGHRS and YFSETQ. The CDR3 spans 16 residues. This TCR came from a man aged 45 to 65 in good health. Sequencing input: naive T cells sorted from blood. V gene TRBV5-1 combines with J gene TRBJ2-1; 7 nucleotides match TRBD2. In DNA, the CDR3 is TGCGCCAGCAGCCCGTCGTGGGGACTATCCTACAATGAGCAGTTCTTC. Translation: CASSPSWGLSYNEQFF.